What follows are 25 T cell receptor beta chains derived from one specimen sequenced in a study of tumor and adjacent non-tumor tissue in lung cancer. Three rounds of nested PCR, following a modified ARM-PCR protocol, produced the TCRbeta library. Each CDR3 protein gets one entry after TCRdb re-called the multiplex PCR reads with MiXCR. The sample carries about 77,000 distinct CDR3 sequences, 76% recorded once. The template was RNA from unsorted bulk tissue. The normal lung tissue was taken more than 3 cm from the tumor edge. Sequencing input: distant non-tumor lung tissue. The receptor source for this set is a man aged 65 to 85 with non-small cell lung cancer.

Points on this clonotype: The junction differs from germline at one of its ends, possibly a read error. J is TRBJ1-1 and V is TRBV6-6; D not certain. The CDR3 is made up of 11 amino acids. Germline CDR1 and CDR2: MNHNY and SVGAGI (reference sequence). CDR3 residues: CVSSCSTEAFF. The CDR3 DNA reads TGTGTCAGCAGTTGCTCCACTGAAGCTTTCTTT.

Remarks on this clonotype: At one end, the junction sequence differs from germline, possibly due to a read error. The V gene is TRBV29-1, the J gene TRBJ2-1, with 14 positions matching TRBD2. Germline-derived CDR1 and CDR2 are SQVTM and ANQGSEA. This CDR3 is built from 16 residues. This chain's CDR3 is CSIAGTSGSTSNEQFF. As DNA, the CDR3 is TGCAGCATCGCCGGGACTAGCGGGAGTACGAGCAATGAACAGTTCTTC.

Of note for this clonotype: A much larger clone differs by one base, so this may be a read error. The chain couples TRBV28 to TRBJ2-6; possible D gene TRBD1, 6 bases. From germline, CDR1 is MDHEN and CDR2 SYDVKM. This CDR3 comprises 16 residues. CDR3 sequence (DNA): TGTGCCAGCAGAAGTCAGGGGAGCTCTGGGGCCAACGTCCTGAGTTTC. Amino acids: CASRSQGSSGANVLSF.

Comments on this clonotype: A junction boundary mismatches the germline segment, possibly from a read error. The V and J genes are TRBV29-1 and TRBJ2-7, with 8 nucleotides matching TRBD2. Germline V gene sequence: CDR1 SQVTM, CDR2 ANQGSEA. The CDR3 length is 11 residues. The CDR3 DNA reads as TGCAGCCCTAGGATTAGCGGGATGGTTTTTTTC. This translates into CSPRISGMVFF.

This chain connects TRBV5-1 to TRBJ2-5; maybe TRBD2 (6 bases). This CDR3 has 18 residues. V lost 1 base to trimming and J lost 4 bases, with 23 bases between them. Germline V lookup: CDR1 SGHRS, CDR2 YFSETQ. The CDR3 coding sequence is TGCGCCAGCAGCTTGTTGGGTTTGGGACTTTCTGGGAGAGAGACCCAGTACTTC. The encoded protein is CASSLLGLGLSGRETQYF.

This clonotype occurred a few times. This may stem from a read error, because a much larger clone lies one nucleotide away. V is TRBV11-1 and J is TRBJ1-1, with D uncertain. The CDR3 spans 16 residues. CDR1 is SGHAT and CDR2 is FQDESV in the germline V gene (reference sequence). The CDR3 reads CARRLRERNMKNEVLF. The CDR3, as DNA: TGTGCAAGAAGATTAAGGGAAAGAAACATGAAAAATGAAGTTTTATTT. Complete variable domain (other parts from reference TRBV11-1 and TRBJ1-1): EAEVAQSPRYKITEKSQAVAFWCDPISGHATLYWYRQILGQGPELLVQFQDESVVDDSQLPKDRFSAERLKGVDSTLKIQPAELGDSAMYLCARRLRERNMKNEVLFGQGTRLTVV.

Comments on this clonotype: A clone one base away is much larger, so this may be a read error. The CDR3 DNA is TGTGCCAGCAGCTTGACCGGGGCCAACGTCCTGACTTTC. As protein: CASSLTGANVLTF. J is TRBJ2-6 and V is TRBV5-8; D gene unclear. CDR1 and CDR2 (germline): SGHTS, YDEGEE. The CDR3 has 13 residues. Trimming pared 1 base from V and 4 bases from J, leaving 3 bases between.

In its sample, this clonotype was seen many times. This sequence joins TRBV2 and TRBJ1-2; possibly TRBD1 for D (5 bases). Germline CDR1 and CDR2: SNHLY and FYNNEI. V shed 7 bases and J shed 8 bases, with 11 bases lying between them. The CDR3 sequence is 11 residues long. CDR3 DNA: TGTGCCAGCATACGAACAGGAGGCTACACCTTC. It encodes CASIRTGGYTF.

As to this clonotype: A much bigger clone sits one base away, suggesting this may be a read error. The V gene is TRBV6-2 or TRBV6-3, the J gene TRBJ1-1; D is unresolved. Trimming took 4 bases from V and 0 from J, leaving 12 bases between them. The CDR3 runs 15 residues. CDR1 and CDR2 from the germline V gene are MNHEY and SVGEGT. This CDR3 is CASSSPRAVNTEAFF. The CDR3 region has the DNA TGTGCCAGCAGTTCCCCAAGAGCCGTGAACACTGAAGCTTTCTTT.

This clonotype was observed a few times. V usage is TRBV7-9 and J usage is TRBJ1-1; weak D call: TRBD1 (6 bases). V gave up 11 bases and J gave up 0 bases, with 22 bases separating them. The CDR3 spans 16 residues. Per the germline V gene, CDR1 is SEHNR and CDR2 is FQNEAQ (reference sequence). The CDR3 region is CASSKGGGTLNTEAFF. CDR3 bases: TGTGCCTCGAGCAAAGGGGGTGGGACTTTGAACACTGAAGCTTTCTTT.

Points on this clonotype: This sequence may be a read error, since a much larger clone differs from it by one base. The genes are TRBV6-1 and TRBJ2-3; D is ambiguous. The CDR3 is 13 residues long. The germline CDR1 and CDR2 sequences are MNHNS and SASEGT. V was cut by 5 bases and J by 3 bases, with 9 bases left in between. CDR3 nucleotide sequence: TGTGCCAGCAGTTCCGGCGTGACAGATACGCAGTATTTT. This translates into CASSSGVTDTQYF.

For this clonotype: This could be a read error, since a much larger clone is one nucleotide away. The chain carries TRBV2 and TRBJ2-7, with D possibly matching TRBD1 (6 bases). CDR3 size: 14 residues. The germline gives CDR1 SNHLY, CDR2 FYNNEI. The chain's CDR3 is CASSLQGPLYEQHF. As DNA, the CDR3 is TGTGCCAGCAGCTTACAGGGACCCTTGTACGAGCAGCACTTC. Using reference TRBV2 and TRBJ2-7 for the parts outside the CDR3, the full variable domain is EPEVTQTPSHQVTQMGQEVILRCVPISNHLYFYWYRQILGQKVEFLVSFYNNEISEKSEIFDDQFSVERPDGSNFTLKIRSTKLEDSAMYFCASSLQGPLYEQHFGPGTRLTVT.

The chain has TRBV6-2 or TRBV6-3 and TRBJ1-1, with D unresolved. There are 15 residues in the CDR3. From germline, CDR1 is MNHEY and CDR2 SVGEGT. Between the trimmed V and J ends, which lost 8 bases and 8 bases, there was a span of 24 bases. Here the CDR3 reads CASRLFVRERREAFF. In DNA form, the CDR3 reads TGTGCCAGCCGACTTTTTGTGAGAGAAAGAAGAGAAGCTTTCTTT.

Comment on this clonotype: Relative to the germline gene, one junction end is altered; a read error may explain this. The rearrangement links TRBV11-3 to TRBJ1-1; no reliable D call. Germline V gene data show CDR1 as SGHNT and CDR2 as YENEEA. The CDR3 has 16 residues. CDR3 in DNA: TGTGCAAGAAAATTAAGGGAAATAATCATGAAAAATGAAGATTTATTT. It codes for CARKLREIIMKNEDLF.

Comments on this clonotype: A read error is possible here, since a much larger clone lies one base away. The chain joins TRBV6-2 or TRBV6-3 to TRBJ1-2, with D hard to call. This CDR3 contains 11 residues. Looked up from germline, CDR1 is MNHEY and CDR2 is SVGEGT. CDR3 nucleotides: TGTGACAGCAGTAAAGGCTATGGCTACACCTTC. It encodes CDSSKGYGYTF.

A note on this clonotype: A junction end diverges from the germline sequence, so it may reflect a read error. This chain links TRBV6-5 with TRBJ1-1; 8 nucleotides match TRBD1. CDR1 is MNHEY and CDR2 is SVGAGI in the germline V gene. The CDR3 covers 16 residues. The CDR3 sequence: CVSSYSPRTGSTEAFF. DNA for the CDR3: TGTGTCAGCAGTTATTCCCCACGGACAGGGAGCACTGAAGCTTTCTTT.

Note on this clonotype: Since no conserved phenylalanine or tryptophan closes the CDR3, a read error is the likely cause. This chain connects TRBV20-1 to TRBJ2-3; TRBD2 is a possible D gene (5 bases). Germline V gene sequence: CDR1 DFQATT, CDR2 SNEGSKA (reference sequence). CDR3 length: 14 amino acids. CDR3: CSNLLVPSTDMQYI. Written as DNA, the CDR3 is TGCAGTAACCTACTAGTGCCAAGCACAGATATGCAGTATATT.

A word on this clonotype: The junction and the germline gene differ at one end; a read error may be behind it. The chain recombines TRBV6-1 with TRBJ2-4, with D maybe TRBD1 (5 bases). The CDR3 is 13 amino acids. Germline lookup yields CDR1 MNHNS and CDR2 SASEGT. As DNA, the CDR3 is TGTGCCAGCACGAGACAGTCCTTAAACATTCAGAACTTC. Protein: CASTRQSLNIQNF.

V gene TRBV28 combines with J gene TRBJ2-3; either TRBD1 or TRBD2 may fit D (5 bases each). CDR3 length: 14 amino acids. CDR1 is MDHEN and CDR2 is SYDVKM in the germline V gene. The CDR3 DNA reads as TGTGAAAAAAGTTTAGGGGAAGAGGGAGATAAGAAGTATTTT. This gives the protein CEKSLGEEGDKKYF. Full variable domain (remainder filled in from reference TRBV28 and TRBJ2-3): DVKVTQSSRYLVKRTGEKVFLECVQDMDHENMFWYRQDPGLGLRLIYFSYDVKMKEKGDIPEGYSVSREKKERFSLILESASTNQTSMYLCEKSLGEEGDKKYFGPGTRLTVL.

As concerns this clonotype: The junction departs from the called germline gene at one end, perhaps through a read error. V and J are TRBV10-1 and TRBJ2-1, with 7 bases that match TRBD2. This CDR3 is built from 14 residues. Germline values: CDR1 WNHNN, CDR2 SYGVQD (reference sequence). DNA of the CDR3: TGCGCCAGCAGTCCGGGGGGTTCCTACGATGAGCAGTTCTTC. Protein: CASSPGGSYDEQFF.

In regard to this clonotype: At one end the junction does not follow the germline gene, possibly because of a read error. As DNA, the CDR3 is TGTGTCAGCAGGCAACTAGCGGGGATGGAGACCCAGTACTTC. Its protein is CVSRQLAGMETQYF. This chain joins TRBV11-3 and TRBJ2-5; the match to TRBD2 covers 10 bases. CDR3 size: 14 residues. In germline, CDR1 is SGHNT, CDR2 YENEEA.

Of note for this clonotype: A junction end diverges from the germline sequence, so it may reflect a read error. The chain is built from TRBV12-3 or TRBV12-4 and TRBJ2-7; TRBD1 agrees at 12 bases. This CDR3 has 14 residues. The CDR3 sequence: CGSSLLGQGARQYF. The CDR3 bases are TGTGGCAGCAGTTTATTGGGACAGGGGGCGCGCCAGTACTTC.

V and J are TRBV20-1 and TRBJ1-6, with 8 bases matching TRBD1. The CDR3 sequence is 12 residues long. The germline CDR1 and CDR2 sequences are DFQATT and SNEGSKA (reference sequence). The DNA of the CDR3 is TGCAATGTTAGGACAGGGAATTCACCCCTCCACTTT. It encodes CNVRTGNSPLHF.

With regard to this clonotype: One junction end disagrees with the germline gene, perhaps due to a read error. The rearrangement joins TRBV4-1 to TRBJ1-6; a weak D match, TRBD1 (5 bases). Germline CDR1 is MGHRA and CDR2 is YSYEKL. This CDR3 spans 18 amino acids. The CDR3 region is CASSQEMTASSYNPPLHF. CDR3 coding DNA: TGCGCCAGCAGCCAAGAGATGACAGCAAGCTCCTATAATCCACCCCTCCACTTC.

The chain joins TRBV6-2 or TRBV6-3 to TRBJ2-3; 7 bases align to TRBD1. The V gene end was trimmed by 9 bases and the J gene end by 1 base; junction bases not matched to a gene: 10. Germline V lookup: CDR1 MNHEY, CDR2 SVGEGT. CDR3 size: 15 residues. CDR3 protein: CASITPGTGTDTQYF. CDR3 sequence (DNA): TGTGCCAGTATAACCCCCGGGACAGGCACAGATACGCAGTATTTT.